This TCR beta chain comes out of a study of T cell responses to AZD1222 COVID-19 vaccine (dated by TCRdb to the early 2020s). General notes on the study: TCR sequencing was performed for some 250 trial participants, of whom about 200 were given two doses of AZD1222 and around 25 were given two doses of MenACWY control vaccine. Trial participants were enrolled by age into 18-55, 56-69 and 70-plus year subgroups, with about 150, 28 and 57 TCR-sequenced participants respectively. On the study overall, not on this receptor specifically: Reportedly, almost half of the unique spike-specific TCRs recognized epitopes lying outside the regions that are mutated in the B.1.351 and B.1.1.7 variants. Participants were mostly white British and included more females than males, and it was suggested by the authors that clonal diversity may have been underestimated. Because no day 14 peak-response samples were available, repertoires were characterized only after the peak T cell response. The vaccine-associated CD4 TCRs covered the entire spike protein, and the dominant responses fell in regions 160-218 and 743-854. In the small 56-69-year group, the increase in depth fell short of significance, most likely because of low power. After two AZD1222 doses, both the breadth and the depth of spike-specific TCRs were significantly higher than at day 0 and than in MenACWY recipients. Only five to seven AZD1222 recipients were SARS-CoV-2 seropositive at baseline, limiting conclusions about previously exposed vaccinees.

The table lists this clone with many counts. Its recognized antigen is unknown. The record has no base qualities; no much larger clone is one base away. The CDR3 regions of human TCRbeta chains were analyzed by immunosequencing. For the original study's pipeline: Repertoire TCRs were matched against a reference library of SARS-CoV-2-specific TCRs generated with the MIRA antigen-specificity platform. Breadth meant the fraction of unique TCRs that were SARS-CoV-2-associated, whereas depth meant the fraction of total T cells that were SARS-CoV-2-associated. Using the MIRA data, each spike-specific TCR was mapped to the spike region that the TCR reacts to and placed in a CD4 or CD8 class. Log10-transformed breadth and depth values were compared by one-way ANOVA with Sidak's multiple comparisons tests. The table was pulled from immuneACCESS by TCRdb, which kept in-frame rearrangements only. Such tables lose some clones; where checked, under half of the loss comes from unresolved V genes, and the rest has no known cause. V and J calls and clone size follow that table, whereas D and trimming were derived from the DNA. For this sample the table gives over 120,000 clones, of which approximately 91% were detected only once. The top ten clonotypes cover roughly 5.4% of the sample.

V was cut back by 3 bases and J by 1 base, leaving a gap of 9 bases between them. From cysteine to phenylalanine, the CDR3 is 14 amino acids long. Here the CDR3 DNA is all that survives: 42 bases in frame from base 1. The germline V gene encodes CDR1 LNHDA and CDR2 SQIVND (reference sequence). Explained via the paper, the time point label denotes: about 28 days (+/-7) after the second vaccine dose. What this sample's treatment or condition label stands for: meningococcal conjugate vaccine given as trial control. Samples from vaccinated people were obtained from the UK trials COV001 and COV002, which included a single-blind randomized controlled phase 2/3 trial of AZD1222 (ChAdOx1 nCoV-19) in healthy adults. Trial participant PBMC samples were collected at day 0 and day 28 after the second dose for TCRbeta chain sequencing.

The sample was peripheral blood, taken 28 days after the second dose of the MenACWY control vaccine. The sequence is built from TRBV19 and TRBJ1-2; confidence is insufficient to name the D gene. The clonotype originates from an adult who received the MenACWY meningococcal vaccine as a control. At the DNA level, the sequence is TGTGCCAGTAGTATGACTGTAGATAACTATGGCTACACCTTC. Its protein is CASSMTVDNYGYTF.